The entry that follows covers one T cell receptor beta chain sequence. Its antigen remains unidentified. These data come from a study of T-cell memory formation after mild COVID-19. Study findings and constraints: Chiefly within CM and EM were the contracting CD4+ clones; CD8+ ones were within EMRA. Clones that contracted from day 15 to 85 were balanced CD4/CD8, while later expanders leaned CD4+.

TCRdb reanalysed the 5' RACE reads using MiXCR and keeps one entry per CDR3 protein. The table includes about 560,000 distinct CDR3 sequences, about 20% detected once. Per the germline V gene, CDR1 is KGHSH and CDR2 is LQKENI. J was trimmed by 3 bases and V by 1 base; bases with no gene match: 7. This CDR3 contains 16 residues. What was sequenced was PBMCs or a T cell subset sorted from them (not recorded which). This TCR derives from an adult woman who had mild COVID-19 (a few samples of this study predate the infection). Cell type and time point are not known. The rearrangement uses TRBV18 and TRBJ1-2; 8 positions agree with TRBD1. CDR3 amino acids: CASSPRPGGMDYGYTF. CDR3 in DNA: TGTGCCAGCTCACCACGCCCAGGGGGCATGGACTATGGCTACACCTTC.